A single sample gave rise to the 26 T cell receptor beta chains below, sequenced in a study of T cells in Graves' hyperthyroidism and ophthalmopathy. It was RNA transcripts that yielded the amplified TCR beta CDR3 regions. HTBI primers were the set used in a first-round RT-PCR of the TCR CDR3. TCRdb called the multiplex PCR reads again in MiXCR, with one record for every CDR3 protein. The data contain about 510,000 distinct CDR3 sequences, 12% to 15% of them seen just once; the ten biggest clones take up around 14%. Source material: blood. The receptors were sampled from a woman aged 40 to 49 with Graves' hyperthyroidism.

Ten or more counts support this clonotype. The CDR3 DNA follows: TGTGCCAGCACCCTCGGGCAGGGGGCTACCAACACTGAAGCTTTCTTT. This sequence encodes CASTLGQGATNTEAFF. This chain joins TRBV28 and TRBJ1-1; 8 nucleotides match TRBD1. There are 16 residues in the CDR3. Trimming removed 7 bases from V and 2 bases from J; junction bases left unmatched: 12. Germline V gives CDR1 MDHEN, CDR2 SYDVKM.

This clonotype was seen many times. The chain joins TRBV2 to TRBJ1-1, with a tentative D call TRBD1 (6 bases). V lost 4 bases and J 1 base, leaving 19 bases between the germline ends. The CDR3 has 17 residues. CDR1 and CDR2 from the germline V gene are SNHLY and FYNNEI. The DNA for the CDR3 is TGTGCCAGCAGTGGCCCTGAGAGGGGGAAGGGGAACACTGAAGCTTTCTTT. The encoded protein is CASSGPERGKGNTEAFF.

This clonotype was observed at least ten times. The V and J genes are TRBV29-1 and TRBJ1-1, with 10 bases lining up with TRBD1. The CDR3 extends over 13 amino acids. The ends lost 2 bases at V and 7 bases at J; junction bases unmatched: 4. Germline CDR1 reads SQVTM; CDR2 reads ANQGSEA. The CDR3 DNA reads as TGCAGCGTTGAATGGGACAGGGGCATTGAAGCTTTCTTT. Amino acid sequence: CSVEWDRGIEAFF.

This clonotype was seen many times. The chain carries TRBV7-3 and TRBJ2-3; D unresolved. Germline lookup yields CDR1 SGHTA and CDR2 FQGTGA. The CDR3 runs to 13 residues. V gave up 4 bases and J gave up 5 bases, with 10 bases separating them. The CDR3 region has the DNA TGTGCCAGCAGCTCCCCAGTTGAAGATACGCAGTATTTT. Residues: CASSSPVEDTQYF.

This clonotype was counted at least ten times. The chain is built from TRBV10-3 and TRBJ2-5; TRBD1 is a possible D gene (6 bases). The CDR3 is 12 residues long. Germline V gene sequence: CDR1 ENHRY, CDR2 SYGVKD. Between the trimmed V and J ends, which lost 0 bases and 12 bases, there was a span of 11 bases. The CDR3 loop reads CAISESDSREYF. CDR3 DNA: TGTGCCATCAGTGAGTCGGACAGCCGGGAGTACTTC.

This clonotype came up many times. The CDR3 spells CASSLGGRYEQYF. The CDR3 bases are TGTGCCAGCAGCTTAGGGGGCAGGTACGAGCAGTACTTC. The chain employs TRBV7-8 and TRBJ2-7; D perhaps matches TRBD1 (5 bases). Deletions cut 1 base from V and 4 bases from J, with 8 bases between. The CDR3 extends over 13 amino acids. The germline V gene has CDR1 SGHVS and CDR2 FQNEAQ. Together with reference TRBV7-8 and TRBJ2-7, the CDR3 gives the full variable domain: GAGVSQSPRYKVAKRGQDVALRCDPISGHVSLFWYQQALGQGPEFLTYFQNEAQLDKSGLPSDRFFAERPEGSVSTLKIQRTQQEDSAVYLCASSLGGRYEQYFGPGTRLTVT.

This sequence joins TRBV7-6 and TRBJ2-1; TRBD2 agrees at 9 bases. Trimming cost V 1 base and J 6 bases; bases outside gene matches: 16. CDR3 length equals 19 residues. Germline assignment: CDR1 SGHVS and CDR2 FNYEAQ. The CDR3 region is CASSLDAPLAGNRANEQFF. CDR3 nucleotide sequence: TGTGCCAGCAGCTTAGATGCTCCCCTAGCGGGGAATCGGGCCAATGAGCAGTTCTTC.

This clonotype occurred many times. The CDR3 DNA is TGCGCCAGCAGCCAAGGGGCCATGAACACTGAAGCTTTCTTT. Amino acid sequence: CASSQGAMNTEAFF. The genes are TRBV4-1 and TRBJ1-1; D ambiguous. Trimming took 1 base from V and 0 from J, leaving 6 bases between them. The CDR3 runs to 14 residues. Germline V gives CDR1 MGHRA, CDR2 YSYEKL.

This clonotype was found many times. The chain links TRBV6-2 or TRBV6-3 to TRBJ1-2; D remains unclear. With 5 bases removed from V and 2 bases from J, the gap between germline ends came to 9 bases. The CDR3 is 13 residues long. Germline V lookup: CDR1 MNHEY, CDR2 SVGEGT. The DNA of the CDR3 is TGTGCCAGCAGTGACTGGGCCAACTATGGCTACACCTTC. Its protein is CASSDWANYGYTF.

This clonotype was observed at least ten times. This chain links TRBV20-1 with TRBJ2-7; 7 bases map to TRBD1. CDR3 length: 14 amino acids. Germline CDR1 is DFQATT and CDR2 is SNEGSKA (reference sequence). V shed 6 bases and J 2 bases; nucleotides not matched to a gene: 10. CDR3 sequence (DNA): TGCAGTGCCTGGAGTCGGGACAGCGCCTACGAGCAGTACTTC. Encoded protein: CSAWSRDSAYEQYF.

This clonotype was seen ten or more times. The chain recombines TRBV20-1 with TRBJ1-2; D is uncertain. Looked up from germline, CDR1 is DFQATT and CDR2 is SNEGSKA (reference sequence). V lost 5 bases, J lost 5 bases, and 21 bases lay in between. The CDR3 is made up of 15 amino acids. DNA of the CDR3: TGCAGTGCTTCGCGGGAGGGCAGGAGTTTATATGGCTACACCTTC. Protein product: CSASREGRSLYGYTF.

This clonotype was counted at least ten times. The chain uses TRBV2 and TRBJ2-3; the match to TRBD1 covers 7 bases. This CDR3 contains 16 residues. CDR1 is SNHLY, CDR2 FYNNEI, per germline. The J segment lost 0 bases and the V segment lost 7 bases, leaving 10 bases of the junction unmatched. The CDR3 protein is CASTWDRRPSTDTQYF. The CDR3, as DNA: TGTGCCAGCACTTGGGACAGACGTCCTAGCACAGATACGCAGTATTTT.

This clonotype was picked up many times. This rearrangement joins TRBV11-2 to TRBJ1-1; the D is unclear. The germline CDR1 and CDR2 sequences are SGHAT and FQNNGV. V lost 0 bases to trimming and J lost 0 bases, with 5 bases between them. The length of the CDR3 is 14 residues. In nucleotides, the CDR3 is TGTGCCAGCAGCTTAGAGGGTTTGAACACTGAAGCTTTCTTT. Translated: CASSLEGLNTEAFF.

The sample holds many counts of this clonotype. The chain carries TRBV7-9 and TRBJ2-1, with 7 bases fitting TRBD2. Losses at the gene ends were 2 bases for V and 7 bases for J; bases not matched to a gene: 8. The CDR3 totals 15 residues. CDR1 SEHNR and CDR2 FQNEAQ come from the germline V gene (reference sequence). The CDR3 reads CASSLTSGMVNEQFF. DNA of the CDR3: TGTGCCAGCAGCTTAACGAGCGGGATGGTAAATGAGCAGTTCTTC.

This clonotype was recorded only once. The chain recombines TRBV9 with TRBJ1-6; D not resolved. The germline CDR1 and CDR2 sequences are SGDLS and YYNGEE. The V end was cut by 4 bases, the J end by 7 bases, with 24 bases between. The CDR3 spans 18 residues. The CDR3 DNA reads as TGTGCCAGCAGCCCCTCCTTTGGGCCTGGCATTCCAAATTCACCCCTCCACTTT. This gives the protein CASSPSFGPGIPNSPLHF.

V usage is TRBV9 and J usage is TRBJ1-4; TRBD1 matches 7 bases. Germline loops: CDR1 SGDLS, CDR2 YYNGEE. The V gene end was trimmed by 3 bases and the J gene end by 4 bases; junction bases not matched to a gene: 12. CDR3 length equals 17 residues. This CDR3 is CASSGPTGMFGNEKLFF. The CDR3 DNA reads TGTGCCAGCAGCGGGCCGACAGGGATGTTCGGTAATGAAAAACTGTTTTTT.

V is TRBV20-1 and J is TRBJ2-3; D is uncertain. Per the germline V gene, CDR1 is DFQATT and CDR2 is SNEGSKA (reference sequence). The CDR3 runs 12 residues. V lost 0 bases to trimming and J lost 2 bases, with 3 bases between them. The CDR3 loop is CSARDDTDTQYF. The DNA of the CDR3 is TGCAGTGCTAGAGACGACACAGATACGCAGTATTTT.

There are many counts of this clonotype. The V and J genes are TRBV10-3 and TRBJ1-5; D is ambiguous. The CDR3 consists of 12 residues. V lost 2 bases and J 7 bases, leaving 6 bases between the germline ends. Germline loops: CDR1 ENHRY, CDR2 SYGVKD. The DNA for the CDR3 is TGTGCCATCAGTGAGGGGAACCAGCCCCAGCATTTT. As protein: CAISEGNQPQHF.

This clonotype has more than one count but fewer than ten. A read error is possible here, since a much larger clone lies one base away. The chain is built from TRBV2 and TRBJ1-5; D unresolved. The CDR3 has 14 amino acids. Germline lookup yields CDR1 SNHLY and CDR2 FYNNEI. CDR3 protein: CASSEISGNQPQRF. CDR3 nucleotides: TGTGCCAGCAGTGAAATTTCGGGGAATCAGCCCCAGCGTTTT.

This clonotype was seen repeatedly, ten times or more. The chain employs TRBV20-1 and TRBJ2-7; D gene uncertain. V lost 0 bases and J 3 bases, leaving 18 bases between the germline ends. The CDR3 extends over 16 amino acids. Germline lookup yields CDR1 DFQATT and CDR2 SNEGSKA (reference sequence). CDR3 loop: CSARDNIGSTIYEQYF. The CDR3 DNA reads TGCAGTGCTAGAGATAATATAGGATCTACCATCTACGAGCAGTACTTC.

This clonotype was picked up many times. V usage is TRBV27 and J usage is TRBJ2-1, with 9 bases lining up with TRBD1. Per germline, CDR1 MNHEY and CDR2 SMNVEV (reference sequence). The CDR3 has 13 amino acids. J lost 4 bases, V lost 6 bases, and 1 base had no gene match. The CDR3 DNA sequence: TGTGCCAGCAGGACAGGGGGATACAATGAGCAGTTCTTC. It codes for CASRTGGYNEQFF.

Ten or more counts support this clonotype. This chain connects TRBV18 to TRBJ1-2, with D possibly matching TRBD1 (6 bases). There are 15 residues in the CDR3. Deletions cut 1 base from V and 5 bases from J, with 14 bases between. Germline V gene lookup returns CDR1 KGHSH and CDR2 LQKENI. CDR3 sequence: CASSPRPGAGYGYTF. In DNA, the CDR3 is TGTGCCAGCTCACCACGACCGGGGGCAGGGTATGGCTACACCTTC.

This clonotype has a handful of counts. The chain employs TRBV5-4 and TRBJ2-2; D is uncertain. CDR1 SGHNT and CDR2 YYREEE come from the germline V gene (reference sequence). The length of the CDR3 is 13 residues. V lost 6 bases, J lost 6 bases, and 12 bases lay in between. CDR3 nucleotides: TGTGCCAGCACCTCGCCAGGTTCCGGGGAGCTGTTTTTT. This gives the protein CASTSPGSGELFF. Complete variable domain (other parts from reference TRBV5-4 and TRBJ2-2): ETGVTQSPTHLIKTRGQQVTLRCSSQSGHNTVSWYQQALGQGPQFIFQYYREEENGRGNFPPRFSGLQFPNYSSELNVNALELDDSALYLCASTSPGSGELFFGEGSRLTVL.

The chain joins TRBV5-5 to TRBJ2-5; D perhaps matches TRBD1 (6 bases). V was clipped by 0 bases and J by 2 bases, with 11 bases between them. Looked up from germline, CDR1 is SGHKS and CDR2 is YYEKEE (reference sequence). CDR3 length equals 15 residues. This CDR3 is CASSLEGVGQETQYF. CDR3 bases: TGTGCCAGCAGCTTGGAGGGGGTCGGTCAAGAGACCCAGTACTTC.

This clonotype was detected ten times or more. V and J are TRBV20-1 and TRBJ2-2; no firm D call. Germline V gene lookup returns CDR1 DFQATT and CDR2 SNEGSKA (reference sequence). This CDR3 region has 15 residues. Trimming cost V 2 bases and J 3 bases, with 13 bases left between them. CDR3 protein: CSARSLRGDTGELFF. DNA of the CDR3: TGCAGTGCTAGATCTCTCCGTGGGGACACCGGGGAGCTGTTTTTT.

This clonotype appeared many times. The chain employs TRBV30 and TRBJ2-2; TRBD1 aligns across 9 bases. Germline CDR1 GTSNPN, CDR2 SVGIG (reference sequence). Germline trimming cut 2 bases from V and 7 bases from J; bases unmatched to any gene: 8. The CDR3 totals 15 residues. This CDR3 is CAWSNYRGRGGELFF. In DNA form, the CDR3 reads TGTGCCTGGAGTAATTACAGGGGGCGAGGCGGGGAGCTGTTTTTT. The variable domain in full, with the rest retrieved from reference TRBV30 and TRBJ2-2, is SQTIHQWPATLVQPVGSPLSLECTVEGTSNPNLYWYRQAAGRGLQLLFYSVGIGQISSEVPQNLSASRPQDRQFILSSKKLLLSDSGFYLCAWSNYRGRGGELFFGEGSRLTVL.